The present entry profiles one TCR beta chain with its context. This CDR3 is 15 amino acids long. Germline-derived CDR1 and CDR2 are SGHAT and FQNNGV. Deletions cut 7 bases from V and 0 bases from J, with 15 bases between. This record comes from a study of blood T cell repertoires in COVID-19. Study as a whole: Italy, Spain and the United States were the sources of the convalescent and acute COVID-19 samples. PBMCs, B-cell-depleted T cells, or T cells were the source of the cDNA or gDNA that made up the material.

In the study's own analysis: How many nucleated cells were present was estimated from reference gene primer amplification. Using immunoSEQ multiplex PCR, the repertoire was profiled, and TCRdb retains in-frame clones only, with some absent. That table supplies the V and J calls and clone size; D and trimming were determined from the DNA. The sample yields 84,000 or so clones, roughly four fifths seen once. Input material: peripheral blood. The receptor was isolated from a woman of 80 years or more with acute or convalescent COVID-19. V and J are TRBV11-2 and TRBJ1-1; the D is unclear. The CDR3 protein is CASTKRAGMNTEAFF. The CDR3 nucleotides read TGTGCCAGCACCAAGAGGGCAGGTATGAACACTGAAGCTTTCTTT.